This T cell receptor (beta chain) was sequenced in a study of T cell clusters in autoimmune cytopenias. TRB amplification used roughly 250 ng of peripheral blood genomic DNA. This clonotype ranks as medium-sized in terms of frequency. Germline lookup yields CDR1 MNHNY and CDR2 SVGAGI (reference sequence). This CDR3 has 16 residues. TRB was amplified by touch-down multiplex PCR, primer pools A and B combined. After re-calling the multiplex PCR reads, TCRdb lists one entry per CDR3 protein, DNA absent. Seen in this sample are about 3,200 distinct CDR3 sequences; the ten most common clones hold 2.5% to 3.5%.

The rearrangement uses TRBV6-6 and TRBJ2-1; TCRdb lists TRBD2, though no DNA is available to test this call. The sample comprised peripheral blood. The TCR originated in a human donor with an autoimmune cytopenia or autoimmune hepatitis (not recorded which). CDR3 residues: CASSYSSSGAYNEQFF.